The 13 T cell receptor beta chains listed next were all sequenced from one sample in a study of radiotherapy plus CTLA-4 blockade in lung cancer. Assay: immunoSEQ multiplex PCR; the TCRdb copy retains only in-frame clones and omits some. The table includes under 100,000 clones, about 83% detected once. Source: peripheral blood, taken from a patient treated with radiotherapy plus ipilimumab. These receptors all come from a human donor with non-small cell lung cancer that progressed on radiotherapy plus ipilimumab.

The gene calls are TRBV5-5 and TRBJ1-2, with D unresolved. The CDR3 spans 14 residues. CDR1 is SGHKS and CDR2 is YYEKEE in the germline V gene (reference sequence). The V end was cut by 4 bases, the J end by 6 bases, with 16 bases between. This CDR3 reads CASSKDGVSDGYTF. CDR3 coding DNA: TGTGCCAGCAGCAAGGACGGAGTTTCCGATGGCTACACCTTC.

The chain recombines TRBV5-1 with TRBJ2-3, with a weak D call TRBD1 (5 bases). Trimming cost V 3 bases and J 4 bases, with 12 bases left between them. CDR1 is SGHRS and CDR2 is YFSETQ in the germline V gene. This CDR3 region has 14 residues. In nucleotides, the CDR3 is TGCGCCAGCAGCTCTGACAGTACCTCAGATACGCAGTATTTT. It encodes CASSSDSTSDTQYF.

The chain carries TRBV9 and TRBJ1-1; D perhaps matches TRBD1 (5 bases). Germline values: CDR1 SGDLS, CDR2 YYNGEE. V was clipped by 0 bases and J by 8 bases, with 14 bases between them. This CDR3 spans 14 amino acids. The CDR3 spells CASSVEPGGQEAFF. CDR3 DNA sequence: TGTGCCAGCAGCGTAGAACCAGGAGGACAAGAAGCTTTCTTT.

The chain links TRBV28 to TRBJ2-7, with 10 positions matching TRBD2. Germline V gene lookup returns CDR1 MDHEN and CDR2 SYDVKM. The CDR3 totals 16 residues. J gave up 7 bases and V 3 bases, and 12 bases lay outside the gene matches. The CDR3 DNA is TGTGCCAGCAGTTTTGACTTTTCTACTAGCGGGACGGAGCAGTACTTC. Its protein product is CASSFDFSTSGTEQYF.

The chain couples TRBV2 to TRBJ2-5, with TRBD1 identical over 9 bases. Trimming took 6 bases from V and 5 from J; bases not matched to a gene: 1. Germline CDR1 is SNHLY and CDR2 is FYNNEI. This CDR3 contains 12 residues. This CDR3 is CASSGQGETQYF. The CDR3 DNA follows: TGTGCCAGCAGCGGACAGGGGGAGACCCAGTACTTC.

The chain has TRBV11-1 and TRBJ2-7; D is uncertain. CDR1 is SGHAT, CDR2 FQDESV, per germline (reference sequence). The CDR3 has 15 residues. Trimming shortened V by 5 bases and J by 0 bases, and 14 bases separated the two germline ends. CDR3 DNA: TGTGCCAGCAGCCCCCGGAGTCTAGACTCCTACGAGCAGTACTTC. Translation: CASSPRSLDSYEQYF.

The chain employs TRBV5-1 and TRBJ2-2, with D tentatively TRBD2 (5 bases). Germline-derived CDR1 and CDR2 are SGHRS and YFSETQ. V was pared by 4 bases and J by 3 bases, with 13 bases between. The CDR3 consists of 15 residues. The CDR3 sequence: CASSPSRRDTGELFF. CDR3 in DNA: TGCGCCAGCAGCCCATCTAGGCGGGACACCGGGGAGCTGTTTTTT.

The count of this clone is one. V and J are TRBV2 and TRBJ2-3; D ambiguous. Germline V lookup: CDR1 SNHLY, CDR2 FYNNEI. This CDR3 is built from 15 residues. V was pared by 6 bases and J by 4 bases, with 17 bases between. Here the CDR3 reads CASRSRALPSDTQYF. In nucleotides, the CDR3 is TGTGCCAGCAGGTCAAGGGCCCTCCCATCAGATACGCAGTATTTT.

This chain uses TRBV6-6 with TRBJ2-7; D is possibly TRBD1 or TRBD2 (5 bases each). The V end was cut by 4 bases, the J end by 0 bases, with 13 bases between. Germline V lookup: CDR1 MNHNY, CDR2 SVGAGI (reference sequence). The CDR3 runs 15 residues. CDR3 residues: CASSSPGRSSYEQYF. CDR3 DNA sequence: TGTGCCAGCAGTTCGCCGGGACGGAGCTCCTACGAGCAGTACTTC.

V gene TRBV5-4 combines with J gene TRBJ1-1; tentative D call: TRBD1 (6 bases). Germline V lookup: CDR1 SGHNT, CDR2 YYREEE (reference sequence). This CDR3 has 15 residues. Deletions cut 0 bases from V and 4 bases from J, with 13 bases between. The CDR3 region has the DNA TGTGCCAGCAGCTTGGAGTCTCAAGGGGGCACTGAAGCTTTCTTT. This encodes CASSLESQGGTEAFF.

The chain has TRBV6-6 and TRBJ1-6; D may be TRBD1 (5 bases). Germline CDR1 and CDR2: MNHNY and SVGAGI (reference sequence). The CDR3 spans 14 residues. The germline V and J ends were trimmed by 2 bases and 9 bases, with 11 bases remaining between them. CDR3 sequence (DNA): TGTGCCAGCAGTTACGACAGCCTGCTTTCACCCCTCCACTTT. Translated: CASSYDSLLSPLHF.

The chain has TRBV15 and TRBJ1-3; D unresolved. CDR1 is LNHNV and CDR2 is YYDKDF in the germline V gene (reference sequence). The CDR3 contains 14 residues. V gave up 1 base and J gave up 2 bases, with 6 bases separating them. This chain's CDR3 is CATSRGETGNTIYF. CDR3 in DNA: TGTGCCACCAGCAGAGGGGAGACTGGAAACACCATATATTTT.

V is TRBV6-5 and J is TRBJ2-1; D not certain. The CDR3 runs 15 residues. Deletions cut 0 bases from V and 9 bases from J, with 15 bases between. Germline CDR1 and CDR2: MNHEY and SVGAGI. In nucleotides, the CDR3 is TGTGCCAGCAGTTACTCGAAGGCCGCTCAAGGTGAGCAGTTCTTC. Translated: CASSYSKAAQGEQFF.